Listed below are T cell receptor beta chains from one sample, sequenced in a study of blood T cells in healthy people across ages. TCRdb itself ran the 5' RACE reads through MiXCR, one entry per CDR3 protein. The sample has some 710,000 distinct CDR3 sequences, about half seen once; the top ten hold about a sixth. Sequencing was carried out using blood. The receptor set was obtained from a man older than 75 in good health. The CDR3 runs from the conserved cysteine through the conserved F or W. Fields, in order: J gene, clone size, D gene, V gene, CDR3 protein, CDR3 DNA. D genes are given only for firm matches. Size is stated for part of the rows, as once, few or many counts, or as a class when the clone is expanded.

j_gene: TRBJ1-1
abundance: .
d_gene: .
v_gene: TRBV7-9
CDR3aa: CASSSAGRTRVGATEAFF
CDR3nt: TGTGCCAGCAGCTCTGCGGGACGCACTAGGGTAGGGGCCACTGAAGCTTTCTTT

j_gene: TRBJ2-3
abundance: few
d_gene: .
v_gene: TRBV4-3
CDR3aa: CASSQEQADTDTQYF
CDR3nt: TGCGCCAGCAGCCAAGAACAAGCGGACACAGATACGCAGTATTTT

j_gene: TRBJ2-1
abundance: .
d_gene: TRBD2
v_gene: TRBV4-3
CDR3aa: CASSRSSGSSYEQFF
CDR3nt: TGCGCCAGCAGCCGCTCTAGCGGGAGTTCCTACGAGCAGTTCTTC

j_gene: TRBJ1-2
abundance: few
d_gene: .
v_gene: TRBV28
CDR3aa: CASSFIGRSYGYTF
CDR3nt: TGTGCCAGCAGTTTCATAGGACGGAGTTATGGCTACACCTTC

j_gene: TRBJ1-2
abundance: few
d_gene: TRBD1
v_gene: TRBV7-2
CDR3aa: CASSFGTVYGYTF
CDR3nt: TGTGCCAGCAGCTTTGGGACAGTATATGGCTACACCTTC

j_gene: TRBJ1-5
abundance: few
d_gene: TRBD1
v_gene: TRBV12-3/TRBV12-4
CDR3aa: CASSFTGAHSQPQHF
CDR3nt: TGTGCCAGCAGTTTTACAGGGGCGCACAGTCAGCCCCAGCATTTT

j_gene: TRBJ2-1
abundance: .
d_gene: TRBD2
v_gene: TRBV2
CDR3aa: CASSDWLAGGFSYNEQFF
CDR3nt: TGTGCCAGCAGTGACTGGCTAGCGGGGGGTTTCTCCTACAATGAGCAGTTCTTC

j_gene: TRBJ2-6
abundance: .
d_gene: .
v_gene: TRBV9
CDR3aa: CASSVEAAGANVLTF
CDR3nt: TGTGCCAGCAGCGTAGAAGCTGCCGGGGCCAACGTCCTGACTTTC

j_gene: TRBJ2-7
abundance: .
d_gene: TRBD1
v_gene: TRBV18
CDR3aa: CASSLWPGDRYYEQYF
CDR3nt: TGTGCCAGCTCACTTTGGCCTGGGGACAGATACTACGAGCAGTACTTC

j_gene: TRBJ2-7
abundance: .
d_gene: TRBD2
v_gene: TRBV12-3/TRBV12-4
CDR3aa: CASSFAETSGRAEQYF
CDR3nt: TGTGCCAGCAGTTTTGCAGAGACTAGCGGGAGGGCAGAGCAGTACTTC

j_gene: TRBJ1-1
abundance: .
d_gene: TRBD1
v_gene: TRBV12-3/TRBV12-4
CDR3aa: CASSTRTGMNTEAFF
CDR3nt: TGTGCCAGCAGTACCCGGACAGGGATGAACACTGAAGCTTTCTTT

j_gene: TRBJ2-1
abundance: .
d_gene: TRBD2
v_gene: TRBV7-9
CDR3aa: CASSGGTSGDYNEQFF
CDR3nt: TGTGCCAGCAGCGGAGGGACTAGCGGAGATTACAATGAGCAGTTCTTC

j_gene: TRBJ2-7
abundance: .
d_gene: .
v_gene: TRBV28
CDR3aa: CASSPPYKNEQYF
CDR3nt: TGTGCCAGCAGTCCCCCGTATAAGAACGAGCAGTACTTC

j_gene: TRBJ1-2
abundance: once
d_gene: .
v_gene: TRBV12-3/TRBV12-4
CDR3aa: CASTSPPLHLNYGYTF
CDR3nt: TGTGCCAGCACGTCCCCCCCTCTTCACCTAAACTATGGCTACACCTTC

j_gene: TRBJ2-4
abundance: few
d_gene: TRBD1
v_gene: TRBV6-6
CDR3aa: CASSYPTDRGNIQYF
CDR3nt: TGTGCCAGCAGTTACCCAACCGACAGGGGAAACATTCAGTACTTC

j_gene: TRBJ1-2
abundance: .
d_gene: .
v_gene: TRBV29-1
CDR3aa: CSALGAGEGYTF
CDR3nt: TGCAGCGCCCTAGGGGCCGGGGAAGGCTACACCTTC

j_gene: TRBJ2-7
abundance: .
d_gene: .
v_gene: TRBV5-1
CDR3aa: CASSLERTTINYEQYF
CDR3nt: TGCGCCAGCAGCTTGGAACGGACAACCATAAATTACGAGCAGTACTTC

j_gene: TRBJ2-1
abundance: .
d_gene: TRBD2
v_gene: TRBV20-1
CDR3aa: CSARVTSQQFF
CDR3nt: TGCAGTGCTAGAGTGACTAGCCAGCAGTTCTTC

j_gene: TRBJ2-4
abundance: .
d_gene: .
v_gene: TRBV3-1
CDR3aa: CASSPLAGEVVDIQYF
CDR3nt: TGTGCCAGCAGCCCCCTCGCAGGGGAAGTGGTTGACATTCAGTACTTC

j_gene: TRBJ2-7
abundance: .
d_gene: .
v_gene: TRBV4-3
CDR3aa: CASSARIGDYEQYF
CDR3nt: TGCGCCAGCTCCGCCCGGATTGGGGATTACGAGCAGTACTTC

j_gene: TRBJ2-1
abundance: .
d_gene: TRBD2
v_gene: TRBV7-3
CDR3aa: CASSLLAGVGEQFF
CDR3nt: TGTGCCAGCAGCTTACTAGCGGGAGTGGGTGAGCAGTTCTTC

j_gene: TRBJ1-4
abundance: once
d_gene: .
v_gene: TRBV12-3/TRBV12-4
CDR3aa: CASSLTGMFEGKLFF
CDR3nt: TGTGCCAGCAGTTTAACAGGGATGTTTGAGGGAAAACTGTTTTTT

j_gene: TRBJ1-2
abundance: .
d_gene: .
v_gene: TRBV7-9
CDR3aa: CASSLLLTDGYTF
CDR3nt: TGTGCCAGCAGCTTACTCTTGACGGATGGCTACACCTTC

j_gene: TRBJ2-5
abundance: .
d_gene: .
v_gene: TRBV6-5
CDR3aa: CASSNNLAKTQYF
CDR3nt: TGTGCCAGCAGTAATAACCTCGCGAAGACCCAGTACTTC

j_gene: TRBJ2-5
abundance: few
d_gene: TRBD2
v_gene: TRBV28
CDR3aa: CASSWEGETQYF
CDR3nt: TGTGCCAGCAGTTGGGAGGGGGAGACCCAGTACTTC

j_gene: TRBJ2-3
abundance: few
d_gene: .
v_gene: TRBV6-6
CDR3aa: CASSYSRAMADTQYF
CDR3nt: TGTGCCAGCAGTTACTCGCGGGCGATGGCAGATACGCAGTATTTT

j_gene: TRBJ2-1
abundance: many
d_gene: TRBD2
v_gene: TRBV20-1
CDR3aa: CSAPTSGVSSSYNEQFF
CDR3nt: TGCAGTGCACCAACTAGCGGAGTGTCGAGCTCCTACAATGAGCAGTTCTTC

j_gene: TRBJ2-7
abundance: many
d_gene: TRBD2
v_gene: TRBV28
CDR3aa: CASSPPSGRAPYEQYF
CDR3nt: TGTGCCAGCAGTCCACCAAGCGGGAGGGCCCCCTACGAGCAGTACTTC

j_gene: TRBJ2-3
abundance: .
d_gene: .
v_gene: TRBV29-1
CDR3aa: CSVEAVTDTQYF
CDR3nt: TGCAGCGTTGAGGCCGTCACAGATACGCAGTATTTT

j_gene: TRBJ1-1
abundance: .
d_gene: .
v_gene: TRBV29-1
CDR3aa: CSVTTGSGGTEAFF
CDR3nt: TGCAGCGTCACCACAGGGTCTGGGGGCACTGAAGCTTTCTTT

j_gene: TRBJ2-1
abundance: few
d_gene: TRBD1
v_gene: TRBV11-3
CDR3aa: CASSVDGGQGSFF
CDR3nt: TGTGCCAGCAGCGTAGATGGTGGACAGGGTTCGTTCTTC

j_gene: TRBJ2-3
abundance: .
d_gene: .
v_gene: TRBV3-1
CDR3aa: CASSQASGDLEGTDTQYF
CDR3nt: TGTGCCAGCAGCCAAGCCTCCGGCGACCTAGAAGGCACAGATACGCAGTATTTT

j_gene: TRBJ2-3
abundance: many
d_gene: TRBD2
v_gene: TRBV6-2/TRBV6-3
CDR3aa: CASSSSTLGLAPTDTQYF
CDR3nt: TGTGCCAGCAGTTCCTCCACCTTGGGACTAGCCCCAACAGATACGCAGTATTTT

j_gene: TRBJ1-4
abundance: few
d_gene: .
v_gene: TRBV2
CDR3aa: CASEGVSNEKLFF
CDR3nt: TGTGCCAGCGAGGGCGTCTCTAATGAAAAACTGTTTTTT

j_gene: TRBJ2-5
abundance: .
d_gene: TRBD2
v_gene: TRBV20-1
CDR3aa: CSARAPSGTYRQETQYF
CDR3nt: TGCAGTGCTAGAGCCCCAAGCGGGACGTACAGGCAAGAGACCCAGTACTTC

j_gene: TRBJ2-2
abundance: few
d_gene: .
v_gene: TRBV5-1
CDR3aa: CASSLKIANTGELFF
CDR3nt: TGCGCCAGCAGCTTGAAGATCGCGAACACCGGGGAGCTGTTTTTT

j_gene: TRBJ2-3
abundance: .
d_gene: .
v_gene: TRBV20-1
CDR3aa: CSARDPLSSPGLSTDTQYF
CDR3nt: TGCAGTGCTAGAGATCCGTTGTCCAGCCCAGGGCTCAGCACAGATACGCAGTATTTT

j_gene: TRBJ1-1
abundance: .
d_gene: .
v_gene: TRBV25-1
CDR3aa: CASSELSGITEAFF
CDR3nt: TGTGCCAGCAGTGAGCTTTCGGGGATCACTGAAGCTTTCTTT

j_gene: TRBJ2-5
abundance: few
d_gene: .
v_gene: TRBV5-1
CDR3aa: CASSFGPTQETQYF
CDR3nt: TGCGCCAGCAGCTTCGGCCCCACCCAAGAGACCCAGTACTTC

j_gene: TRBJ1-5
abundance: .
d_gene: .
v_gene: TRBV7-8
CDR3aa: CASSLRQSDQPQHF
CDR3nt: TGTGCCAGCAGCTTAAGGCAGAGCGATCAGCCCCAGCATTTT

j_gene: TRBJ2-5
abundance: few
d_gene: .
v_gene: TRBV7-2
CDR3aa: CASSRALGQQETQYF
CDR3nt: TGTGCCAGCAGCCGAGCCCTAGGACAGCAAGAGACCCAGTACTTC

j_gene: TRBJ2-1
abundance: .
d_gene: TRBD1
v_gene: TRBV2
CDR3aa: CASRPTGDGDEQFF
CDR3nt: TGTGCCAGCAGGCCGACAGGGGACGGGGATGAGCAGTTCTTC

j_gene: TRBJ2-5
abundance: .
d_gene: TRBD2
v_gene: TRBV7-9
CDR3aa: CASSYWTSQETQYF
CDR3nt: TGTGCCAGCAGCTACTGGACTAGTCAAGAGACCCAGTACTTC

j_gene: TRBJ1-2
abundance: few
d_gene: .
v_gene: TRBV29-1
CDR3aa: CSAERRGRDNGYTF
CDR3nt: TGCAGCGCCGAGAGGCGCGGCAGGGATAACGGCTACACCTTC

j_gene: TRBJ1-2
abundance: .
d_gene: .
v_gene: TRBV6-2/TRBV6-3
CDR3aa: CASSPRRGPNYGYTF
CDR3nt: TGTGCCAGCAGCCCTAGGAGAGGGCCCAACTATGGCTACACCTTC

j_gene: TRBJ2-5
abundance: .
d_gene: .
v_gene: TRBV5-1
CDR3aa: CASSLGGGHQETQYF
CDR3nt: TGCGCCAGCAGCTTGGGTGGGGGCCACCAAGAGACCCAGTACTTC

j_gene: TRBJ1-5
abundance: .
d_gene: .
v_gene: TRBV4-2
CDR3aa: CASSQDQGGGHSNQPQHF
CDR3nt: TGTGCCAGCAGCCAAGATCAAGGAGGGGGGCATAGCAATCAGCCCCAGCATTTT

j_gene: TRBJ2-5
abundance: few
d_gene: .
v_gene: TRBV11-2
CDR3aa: CASTRTGAILTSGNEQYF
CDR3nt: TGTGCCAGCACCAGGACAGGGGCCATACTGACTAGCGGCAATGAGCAGTACTTC

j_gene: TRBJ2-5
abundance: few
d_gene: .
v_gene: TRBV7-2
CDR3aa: CASSFSWGRPRETQYF
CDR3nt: TGTGCCAGCAGCTTCTCTTGGGGTAGGCCCCGGGAGACCCAGTACTTC